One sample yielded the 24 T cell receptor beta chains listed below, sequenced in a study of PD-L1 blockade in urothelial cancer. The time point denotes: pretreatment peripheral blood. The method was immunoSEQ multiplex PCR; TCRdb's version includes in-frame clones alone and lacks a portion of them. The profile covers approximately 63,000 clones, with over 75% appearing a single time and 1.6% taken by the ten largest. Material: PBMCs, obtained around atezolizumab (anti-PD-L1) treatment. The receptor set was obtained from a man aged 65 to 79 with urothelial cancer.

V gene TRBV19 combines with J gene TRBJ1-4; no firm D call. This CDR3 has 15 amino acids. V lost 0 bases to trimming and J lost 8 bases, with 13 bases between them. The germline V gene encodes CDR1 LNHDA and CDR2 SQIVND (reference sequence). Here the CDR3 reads CASSIEDEGKEKLFF. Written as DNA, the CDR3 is TGTGCCAGTAGTATAGAGGATGAGGGTAAAGAAAAACTGTTTTTT.

CDR3 coding DNA: TGTGCCAGTAGTATAAACGCCGACACTGGATCCACTGAAGCTTTCTTT. Translated: CASSINADTGSTEAFF. The gene calls are TRBV19 and TRBJ1-1; D not resolved. This CDR3 has 16 amino acids. Germline V CDR1 and CDR2: LNHDA, SQIVND (reference sequence). V was cut by 2 bases and J by 4 bases, with 17 bases left in between.

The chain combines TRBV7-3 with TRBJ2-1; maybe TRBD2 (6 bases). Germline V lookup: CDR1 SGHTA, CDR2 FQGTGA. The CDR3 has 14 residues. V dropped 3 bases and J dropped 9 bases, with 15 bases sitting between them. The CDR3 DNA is TGTGCCAGCAGCTTTCATGATAACGGGGGTGAGCAGTTCTTC. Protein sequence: CASSFHDNGGEQFF.

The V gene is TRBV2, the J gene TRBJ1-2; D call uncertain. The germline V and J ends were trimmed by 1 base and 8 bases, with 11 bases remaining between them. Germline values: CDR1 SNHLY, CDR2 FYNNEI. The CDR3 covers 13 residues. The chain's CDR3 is CASSEDRVAGYTF. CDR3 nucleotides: TGTGCCAGCAGTGAAGACCGCGTAGCGGGCTACACCTTC.

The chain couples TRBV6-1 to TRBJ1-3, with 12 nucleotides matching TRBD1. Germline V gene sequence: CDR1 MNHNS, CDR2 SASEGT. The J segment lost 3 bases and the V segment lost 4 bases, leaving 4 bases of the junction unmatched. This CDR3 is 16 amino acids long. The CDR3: CASSGGQGAFGNTIYF. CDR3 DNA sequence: TGTGCCAGCAGTGGGGGACAGGGGGCTTTTGGAAACACCATATATTTT.

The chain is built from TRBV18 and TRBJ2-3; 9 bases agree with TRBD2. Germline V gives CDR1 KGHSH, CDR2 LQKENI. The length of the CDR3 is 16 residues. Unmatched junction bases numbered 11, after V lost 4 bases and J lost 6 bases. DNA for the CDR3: TGTGCCAGCTCACGTGGAGCGGGAGGAGGTGAGGATACGCAGTATTTT. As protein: CASSRGAGGGEDTQYF.

CDR3 amino acids: CASSQSGRAGNYGYTF. The CDR3 nucleotides are TGCGCCAGCAGTCAATCGGGGAGGGCGGGCAACTATGGCTACACCTTC. The V call is TRBV23-1, the J call TRBJ1-2; D not resolved. TRBV23-1 is filed as an ORF, its function uncertain. Between the trimmed V and J ends, which lost 0 bases and 2 bases, there was a span of 13 bases. The CDR3 loop spans 16 amino acids.

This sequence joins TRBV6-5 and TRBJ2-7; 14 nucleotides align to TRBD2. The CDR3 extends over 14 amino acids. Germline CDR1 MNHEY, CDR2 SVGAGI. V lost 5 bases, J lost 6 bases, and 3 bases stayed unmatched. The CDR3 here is CASSPTSGRGEQYF. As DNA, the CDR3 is TGTGCCAGCAGTCCGACTAGCGGGAGGGGCGAGCAGTACTTC.

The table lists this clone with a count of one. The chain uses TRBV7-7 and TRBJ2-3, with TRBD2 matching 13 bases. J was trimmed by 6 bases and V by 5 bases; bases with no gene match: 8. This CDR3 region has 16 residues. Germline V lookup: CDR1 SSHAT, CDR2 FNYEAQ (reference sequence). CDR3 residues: CASSPGLAGPSDTQYF. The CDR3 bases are TGTGCCAGCAGCCCGGGACTAGCGGGACCCTCGGATACGCAGTATTTT.

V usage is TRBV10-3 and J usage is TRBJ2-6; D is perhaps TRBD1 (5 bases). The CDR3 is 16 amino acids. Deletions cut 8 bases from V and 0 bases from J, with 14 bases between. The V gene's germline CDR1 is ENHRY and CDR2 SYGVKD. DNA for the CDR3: TGTGCCATCCCCAGGGCCCCTTCCTCTGGGGCCAACGTCCTGACTTTC. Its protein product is CAIPRAPSSGANVLTF.

In nucleotides, the CDR3 is TGTGCCAGCAGCTTAGTACTTTATGAGAACACTGAAGCTTTCTTT. Its protein is CASSLVLYENTEAFF. V and J are TRBV11-2 and TRBJ1-1; no clear D gene. Germline CDR1 and CDR2: SGHAT and FQNNGV. The CDR3 is made up of 15 amino acids. V lost 1 base and J 1 base, leaving 10 bases between the germline ends.

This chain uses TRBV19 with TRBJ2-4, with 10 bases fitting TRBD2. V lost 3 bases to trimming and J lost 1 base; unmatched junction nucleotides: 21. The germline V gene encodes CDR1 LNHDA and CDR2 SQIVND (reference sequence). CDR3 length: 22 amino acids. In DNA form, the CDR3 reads TGTGCCAGTAGTATGTACGGGCTAGCGGGAGTACAAGGAAAGCCGGCCAAAAACATTCAGTACTTC. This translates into CASSMYGLAGVQGKPAKNIQYF.

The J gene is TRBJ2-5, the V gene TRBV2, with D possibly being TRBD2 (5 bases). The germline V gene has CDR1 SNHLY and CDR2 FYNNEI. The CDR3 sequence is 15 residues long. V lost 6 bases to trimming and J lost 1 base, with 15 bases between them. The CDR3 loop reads CASREMAGGQETQYF. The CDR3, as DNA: TGTGCCAGCAGAGAGATGGCAGGAGGCCAAGAGACCCAGTACTTC. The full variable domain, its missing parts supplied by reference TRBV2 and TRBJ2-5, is EPEVTQTPSHQVTQMGQEVILRCVPISNHLYFYWYRQILGQKVEFLVSFYNNEISEKSEIFDDQFSVERPDGSNFTLKIRSTKLEDSAMYFCASREMAGGQETQYFGPGTRLLVL.

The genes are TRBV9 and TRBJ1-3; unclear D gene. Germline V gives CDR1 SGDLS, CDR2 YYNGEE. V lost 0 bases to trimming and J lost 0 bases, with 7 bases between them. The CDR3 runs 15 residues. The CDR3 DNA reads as TGTGCCAGCAGCGTAGATGGCAGCTCTGGAAACACCATATATTTT. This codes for CASSVDGSSGNTIYF.

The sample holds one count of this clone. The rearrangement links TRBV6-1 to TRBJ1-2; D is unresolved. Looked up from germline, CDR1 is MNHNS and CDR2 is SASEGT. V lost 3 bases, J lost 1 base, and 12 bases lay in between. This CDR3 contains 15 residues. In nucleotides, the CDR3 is TGTGCCAGCAGTGAGTATACGGAGGATAACTATGGCTACACCTTC. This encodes CASSEYTEDNYGYTF.

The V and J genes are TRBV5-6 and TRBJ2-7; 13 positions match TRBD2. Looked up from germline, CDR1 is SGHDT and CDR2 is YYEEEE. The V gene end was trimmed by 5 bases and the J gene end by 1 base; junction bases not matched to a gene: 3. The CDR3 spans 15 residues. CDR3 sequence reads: CASRMGLAGSYEQYF. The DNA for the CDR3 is TGTGCCAGCAGAATGGGACTAGCGGGATCCTACGAGCAGTACTTC.

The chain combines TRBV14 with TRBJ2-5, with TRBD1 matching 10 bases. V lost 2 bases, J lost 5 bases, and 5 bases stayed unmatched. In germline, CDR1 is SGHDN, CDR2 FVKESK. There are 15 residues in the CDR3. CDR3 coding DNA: TGTGCCAGCAGCCAAACGACAGGGGGCTTTGAGACCCAGTACTTC. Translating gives CASSQTTGGFETQYF.

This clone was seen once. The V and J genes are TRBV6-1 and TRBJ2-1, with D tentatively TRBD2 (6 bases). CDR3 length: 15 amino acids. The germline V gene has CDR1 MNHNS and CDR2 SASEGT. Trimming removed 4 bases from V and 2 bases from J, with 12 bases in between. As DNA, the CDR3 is TGTGCCAGCAGTGTCGGACCGGGGGCCTACAATGAGCAGTTCTTC. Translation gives CASSVGPGAYNEQFF.

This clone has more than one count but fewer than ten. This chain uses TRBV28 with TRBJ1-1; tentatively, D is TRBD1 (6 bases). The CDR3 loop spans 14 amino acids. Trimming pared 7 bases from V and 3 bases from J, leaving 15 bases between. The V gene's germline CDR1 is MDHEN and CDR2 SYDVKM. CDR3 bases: TGTGCCAGCACTCCAGGGGTTGGGGACACTGAAGCTTTCTTT. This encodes CASTPGVGDTEAFF.

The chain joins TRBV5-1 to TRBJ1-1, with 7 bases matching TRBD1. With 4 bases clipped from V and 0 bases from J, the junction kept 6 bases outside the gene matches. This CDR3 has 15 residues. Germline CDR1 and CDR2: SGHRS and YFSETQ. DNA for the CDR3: TGCGCCAGCAGCCCTAAGGGGGCCTTGAACACTGAAGCTTTCTTT. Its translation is CASSPKGALNTEAFF.

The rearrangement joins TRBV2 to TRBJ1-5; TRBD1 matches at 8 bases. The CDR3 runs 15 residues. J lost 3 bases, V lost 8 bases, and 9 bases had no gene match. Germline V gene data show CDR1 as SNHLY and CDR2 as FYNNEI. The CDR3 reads CASEDRGLDNQPQHF. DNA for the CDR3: TGTGCCAGCGAAGACAGGGGATTAGACAATCAGCCCCAGCATTTT. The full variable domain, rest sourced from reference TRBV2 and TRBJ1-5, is EPEVTQTPSHQVTQMGQEVILRCVPISNHLYFYWYRQILGQKVEFLVSFYNNEISEKSEIFDDQFSVERPDGSNFTLKIRSTKLEDSAMYFCASEDRGLDNQPQHFGDGTRLSIL.

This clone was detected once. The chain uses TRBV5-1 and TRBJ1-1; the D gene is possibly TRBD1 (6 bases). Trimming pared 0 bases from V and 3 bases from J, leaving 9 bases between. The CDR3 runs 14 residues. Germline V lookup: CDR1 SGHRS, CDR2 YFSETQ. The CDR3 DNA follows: TGCGCCAGCAGCTTGGTAGGGGGGGACACTGAAGCTTTCTTT. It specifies CASSLVGGDTEAFF. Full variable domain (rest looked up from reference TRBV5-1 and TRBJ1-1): KAGVTQTPRYLIKTRGQQVTLSCSPISGHRSVSWYQQTPGQGLQFLFEYFSETQRNKGNFPGRFSGRQFSNSRSEMNVSTLELGDSALYLCASSLVGGDTEAFFGQGTRLTVV.

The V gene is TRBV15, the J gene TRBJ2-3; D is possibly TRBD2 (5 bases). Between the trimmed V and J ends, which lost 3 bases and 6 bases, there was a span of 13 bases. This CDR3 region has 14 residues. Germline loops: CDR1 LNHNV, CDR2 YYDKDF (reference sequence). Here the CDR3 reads CATSRILEADTQYF. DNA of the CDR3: TGTGCCACCAGCAGGATACTAGAGGCGGATACGCAGTATTTT.

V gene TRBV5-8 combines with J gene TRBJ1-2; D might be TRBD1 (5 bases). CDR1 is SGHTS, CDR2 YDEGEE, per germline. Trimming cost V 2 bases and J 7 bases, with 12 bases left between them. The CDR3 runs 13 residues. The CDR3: CASSFQGSGGYTF. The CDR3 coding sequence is TGTGCCAGCAGCTTTCAGGGTTCGGGTGGCTACACCTTC.